The rows below give T cell receptor beta chains drawn from one sample of a study of vaccination effects on CD4 cells after COVID-19. TCRdb's table, derived via immunoSEQ multiplex PCR, lists solely in-frame clones and lacks some. The sample includes 55,000 to 65,000 clones, about four fifths seen only once; the top ten take more than 2%. These TCRs' antigens remain unknown. Sequenced here: CD4+ T cells from PBMCs cultured with HCoV-229E spike peptides, sampled before COVID-19 vaccination. The source of these receptors is a human donor who received a COVID-19 vaccine. The CDR3 runs from the conserved cysteine through the conserved F or W. D genes are given only for firm matches. Clone size appears in some rows only: once, few, many, or a class for an expanded clone.

CDR3 protein	CDR3 DNA	J gene	clone size	V gene	D gene
CATSDPGREETQYF	TGTGCCACCAGTGACCCTGGACGTGAGGAGACCCAGTACTTC	TRBJ2-5	NA	TRBV24-1	NA
CASSFSDNQPQHF	TGTGCCAGCAGCTTCTCGGACAATCAGCCCCAGCATTTT	TRBJ1-5	once	TRBV5-5	NA
CASSPEGSTTGELFF	TGTGCCAGCAGCCCAGAAGGTTCCACGACCGGGGAGCTGTTTTTT	TRBJ2-2	NA	TRBV7-3	NA
CASRAPWGTSNQPQHF	TGTGCCAGCAGGGCTCCTTGGGGGACCAGCAATCAGCCCCAGCATTTT	TRBJ1-5	NA	TRBV28	NA
CASSLVGGNTEAFF	TGCGCCAGCAGCTTGGTAGGGGGGAACACTGAAGCTTTCTTT	TRBJ1-1	few	TRBV5-1	NA
CATSRAGQPQETQYF	TGTGCCACCAGCAGAGCGGGACAGCCGCAAGAGACCCAGTACTTC	TRBJ2-5	NA	TRBV15	TRBD1
CASSSPFGLMDGGYTF	TGTGCCAGCAGCTCTCCTTTTGGGTTGATGGACGGGGGCTACACCTTC	TRBJ1-2	NA	TRBV7-2	NA
CATSGTGNSPLHF	TGTGCCACCAGTGGGACAGGGAATTCACCCCTCCACTTT	TRBJ1-6	few	TRBV15	TRBD1
CASSSSTGRYGYTF	TGTGCCAGCAGCTCCAGCACAGGGCGCTATGGCTACACCTTC	TRBJ1-2	NA	TRBV7-2	NA
CASSDPAKNIQYF	TGCGCCAGCAGTGATCCAGCCAAAAACATTCAGTACTTC	TRBJ2-4	NA	TRBV10-2	NA
CATSSGQGYSPLHF	TGTGCCACCAGCAGCGGACAGGGCTATTCACCCCTCCACTTT	TRBJ1-6	NA	TRBV15	TRBD1
CASSRPRSSGANVLTF	TGTGCCAGCAGCCGACCCCGGAGCTCTGGGGCCAACGTCCTGACTTTC	TRBJ2-6	NA	TRBV9	NA
CASSLGFTGGDNEQFF	TGTGCCAGCAGCTTAGGTTTTACAGGGGGCGACAATGAGCAGTTCTTC	TRBJ2-1	NA	TRBV7-2	TRBD1
CASSLIGVGNEQFF	TGTGCCAGCAGCTTAATTGGGGTGGGCAATGAGCAGTTCTTC	TRBJ2-1	NA	TRBV7-3	NA
CASSPYTDTQYF	TGTGCCAGCAGCCCGTACACAGATACGCAGTATTTT	TRBJ2-3	NA	TRBV7-2	NA
CASRPRTGGGGYTF	TGTGCCAGCAGACCCAGAACAGGGGGCGGCGGCTACACCTTC	TRBJ1-2	NA	TRBV6-5	TRBD1
CASSGQANYGYTF	TGTGCCTCCTCGGGACAGGCTAACTATGGCTACACCTTC	TRBJ1-2	NA	TRBV19	TRBD1